These T cell receptor beta chains were read from a single sample in a study of T cells in Graves' hyperthyroidism and ophthalmopathy. TCRdb passed the multiplex PCR reads through MiXCR, listing each CDR3 protein once. The sample carries 450,000 to 600,000 distinct CDR3 sequences, 20% recorded once. Input material: blood. The source of these receptors is a man aged 35 to 55 with Graves' ophthalmopathy. The CDR3 runs from the conserved cysteine through the conserved F or W. The D gene is left open where the match is weak. The size entry is marked missing in some rows and otherwise reads once, few, many or a size class.

d_call: -
j_call: TRBJ2-2
clone_size: many
v_call: TRBV2
cdr3_nt: TGTGCCAGCAGCCCAGACGTCGCGGTCGGGGAGCTGTTTTTT
cdr3_aa: CASSPDVAVGELFF

d_call: -
j_call: TRBJ2-3
clone_size: many
v_call: TRBV11-2
cdr3_nt: TGTGCCAGCAGCTTCGGTGGGGGTGGAGATACGCAGTATTTT
cdr3_aa: CASSFGGGGDTQYF

d_call: TRBD1
j_call: TRBJ1-2
clone_size: few
v_call: TRBV4-1
cdr3_nt: TGCGCCAGCAGCCAAATAGACGGGACAGTCTATGGCTACACCTTC
cdr3_aa: CASSQIDGTVYGYTF

d_call: TRBD1
j_call: TRBJ1-2
clone_size: many
v_call: TRBV30
cdr3_nt: TGTGCCTGGAGTGCTCAGGGGGGATATGGCTACACCTTC
cdr3_aa: CAWSAQGGYGYTF

d_call: -
j_call: TRBJ2-3
clone_size: -
v_call: TRBV7-2
cdr3_nt: TGTGCCAGCAGCCGGACAGTAGACACAGATACGCAGTATTTT
cdr3_aa: CASSRTVDTDTQYF

d_call: -
j_call: TRBJ2-3
clone_size: many
v_call: TRBV28
cdr3_nt: TGTGCCAGCACCAGCCCGGGGGGCACAGATACGCAGTATTTT
cdr3_aa: CASTSPGGTDTQYF

d_call: -
j_call: TRBJ1-2
clone_size: -
v_call: TRBV20-1
cdr3_nt: TGCAGTGCTAGAGATCTGGACAGCTCCTACTCCTATGGCTACGCCTTC
cdr3_aa: CSARDLDSSYSYGYAF

d_call: -
j_call: TRBJ2-4
clone_size: -
v_call: TRBV28
cdr3_nt: TGTGCCACCAGAACGTGGAGAGTCCCCGCTGCCAAAAACATTCAGTACTTC
cdr3_aa: CATRTWRVPAAKNIQYF

d_call: TRBD2
j_call: TRBJ2-3
clone_size: many
v_call: TRBV5-6
cdr3_nt: TGTGCCAGCAGCTGGGGACTAGCGGGAGTCGGAGATACGCAGTATTTT
cdr3_aa: CASSWGLAGVGDTQYF

d_call: TRBD2
j_call: TRBJ2-1
clone_size: many
v_call: TRBV28
cdr3_nt: TGTGCCAGCAGATTAGCGGGAGTGCGTGAGCAGTTCTTC
cdr3_aa: CASRLAGVREQFF

d_call: -
j_call: TRBJ1-2
clone_size: many
v_call: TRBV3-1
cdr3_nt: TGTGCCAGCAGCCAAGGACAGCACTATGGCTACACCTTC
cdr3_aa: CASSQGQHYGYTF

d_call: -
j_call: TRBJ2-5
clone_size: few
v_call: TRBV28
cdr3_nt: TGTGCCAGTTCGACTCTTCTGGAGACCCAGTACTTC
cdr3_aa: CASSTLLETQYF

d_call: -
j_call: TRBJ2-3
clone_size: few
v_call: TRBV9
cdr3_nt: TGTGCCAGCAGCTCCCACACCCCCACAGATACGCAGTATTTT
cdr3_aa: CASSSHTPTDTQYF

d_call: TRBD1
j_call: TRBJ2-7
clone_size: few
v_call: TRBV7-9
cdr3_nt: TGTGCCAGCAGCCCGGGACAGGGGATGAGCTACGAGCAGTACTTC
cdr3_aa: CASSPGQGMSYEQYF

d_call: -
j_call: TRBJ2-7
clone_size: -
v_call: TRBV5-6
cdr3_nt: TGTGCCAGCAGCTTATGGGGGGCGGGGTACGAGCAGTACTTC
cdr3_aa: CASSLWGAGYEQYF

d_call: TRBD2
j_call: TRBJ2-3
clone_size: -
v_call: TRBV20-1
cdr3_nt: TGCAGTGCTAGAGATATCGGGGGGGGCACAGATACGCAGTATTTT
cdr3_aa: CSARDIGGGTDTQYF

d_call: -
j_call: TRBJ2-3
clone_size: few
v_call: TRBV18
cdr3_nt: TGTGCCAGCTCACCAGGGACACCGGACACAGATACGCAGTATTTT
cdr3_aa: CASSPGTPDTDTQYF

d_call: TRBD2
j_call: TRBJ2-3
clone_size: -
v_call: TRBV6-1
cdr3_nt: TGTGCCAGCAGCCAACCGGCGGGACTATCCACAGATACGCAGTATTTT
cdr3_aa: CASSQPAGLSTDTQYF

d_call: TRBD1
j_call: TRBJ1-6
clone_size: once
v_call: TRBV19
cdr3_nt: TGTGCCAGTAGTAGCGACAGGGAGTCACCCCTCCACTTT
cdr3_aa: CASSSDRESPLHF

d_call: -
j_call: TRBJ1-1
clone_size: -
v_call: TRBV15
cdr3_nt: TGTGCCACCAGCAGCGACAGGATGAACACTGAAGCTTTCTTT
cdr3_aa: CATSSDRMNTEAFF

d_call: TRBD1
j_call: TRBJ1-1
clone_size: -
v_call: TRBV10-3
cdr3_nt: TGTGCCATCAATAACAGGGGGCAGACTGAAGCTTTCTTT
cdr3_aa: CAINNRGQTEAFF

d_call: -
j_call: TRBJ2-3
clone_size: many
v_call: TRBV2
cdr3_nt: TGTGCCAGCAGTATAAGGCTAAGCACAGATACGCAGTATTTT
cdr3_aa: CASSIRLSTDTQYF

d_call: TRBD1
j_call: TRBJ2-7
clone_size: many
v_call: TRBV28
cdr3_nt: TGTGCCAGCAGTATATTCGGGGACAGTATCTACGAGCAGTACTTC
cdr3_aa: CASSIFGDSIYEQYF

d_call: -
j_call: TRBJ1-2
clone_size: -
v_call: TRBV7-8
cdr3_nt: TGTGCCAGTAGTATAGTCGGGGTTCCCAACTATGGCTACACCTTC
cdr3_aa: CASSIVGVPNYGYTF

d_call: -
j_call: TRBJ1-1
clone_size: few
v_call: TRBV6-1
cdr3_nt: TGTGCCAGCAGTCCCCAGGGTTCGGCTGAAGCTTTCTTT
cdr3_aa: CASSPQGSAEAFF

d_call: TRBD2
j_call: TRBJ2-1
clone_size: once
v_call: TRBV7-2
cdr3_nt: TGTGCCAGCAGCTTGAGAGCACTAGCGGGAGAAGCTGAGCAGTTCTTC
cdr3_aa: CASSLRALAGEAEQFF

d_call: TRBD2
j_call: TRBJ2-7
clone_size: -
v_call: TRBV6-1
cdr3_nt: TGTGCCAGCAGGAGATCAGGACTAGCGGGCAGTGAGCAGTACTTC
cdr3_aa: CASRRSGLAGSEQYF